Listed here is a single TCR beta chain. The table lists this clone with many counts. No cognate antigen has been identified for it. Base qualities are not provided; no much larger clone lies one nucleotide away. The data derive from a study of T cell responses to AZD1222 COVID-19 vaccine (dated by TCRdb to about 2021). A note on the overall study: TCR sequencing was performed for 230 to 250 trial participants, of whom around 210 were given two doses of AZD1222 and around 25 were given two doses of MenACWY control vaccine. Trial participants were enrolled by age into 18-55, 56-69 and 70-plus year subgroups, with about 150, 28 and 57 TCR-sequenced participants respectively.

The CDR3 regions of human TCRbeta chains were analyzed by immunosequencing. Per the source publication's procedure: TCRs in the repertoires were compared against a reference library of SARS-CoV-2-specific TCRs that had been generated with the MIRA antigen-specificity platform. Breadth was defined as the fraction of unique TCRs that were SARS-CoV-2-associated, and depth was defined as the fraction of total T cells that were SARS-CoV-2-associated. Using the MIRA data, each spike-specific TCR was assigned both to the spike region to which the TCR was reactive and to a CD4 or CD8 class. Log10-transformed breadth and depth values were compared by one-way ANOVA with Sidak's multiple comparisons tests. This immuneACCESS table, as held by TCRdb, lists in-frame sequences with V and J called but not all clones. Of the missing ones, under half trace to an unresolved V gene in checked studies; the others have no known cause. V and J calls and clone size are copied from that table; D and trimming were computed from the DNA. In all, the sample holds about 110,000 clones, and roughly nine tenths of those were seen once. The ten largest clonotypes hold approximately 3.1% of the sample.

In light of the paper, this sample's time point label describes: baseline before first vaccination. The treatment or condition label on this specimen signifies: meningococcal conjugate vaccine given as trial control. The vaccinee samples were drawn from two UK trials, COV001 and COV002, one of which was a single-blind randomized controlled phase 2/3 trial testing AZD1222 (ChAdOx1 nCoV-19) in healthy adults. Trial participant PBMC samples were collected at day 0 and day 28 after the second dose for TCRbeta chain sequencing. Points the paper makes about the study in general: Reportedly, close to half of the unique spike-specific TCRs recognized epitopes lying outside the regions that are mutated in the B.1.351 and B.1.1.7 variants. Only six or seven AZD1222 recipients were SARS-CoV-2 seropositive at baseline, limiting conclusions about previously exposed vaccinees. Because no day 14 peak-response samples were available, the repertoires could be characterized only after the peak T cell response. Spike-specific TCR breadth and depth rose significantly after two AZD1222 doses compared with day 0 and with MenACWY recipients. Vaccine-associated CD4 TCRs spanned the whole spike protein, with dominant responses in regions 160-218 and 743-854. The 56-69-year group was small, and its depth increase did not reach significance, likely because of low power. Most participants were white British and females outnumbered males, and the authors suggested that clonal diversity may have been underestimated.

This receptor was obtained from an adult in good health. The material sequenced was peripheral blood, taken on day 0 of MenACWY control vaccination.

The CDR3 protein sequence reads: CSVGSGEASGQFF. Here is the DNA: TGCAGCGTTGGGTCAGGGGAGGCTTCTGGGCAGTTCTTC. The chain links TRBV29-1 with TRBJ2-1; the D gene is possibly TRBD1 or TRBD2, each agreeing over 6 bases. Counted from cysteine to phenylalanine, this CDR3 has 13 amino acids. Left in the record is the CDR3 DNA by itself, 39 bases read in frame from the first base. V gives up 4 bases and J gives up 12 bases, and the segment between their germline ends measures 19 bases. As encoded in the germline V gene, CDR1 is SQVTM while CDR2 is ANQGSEA.